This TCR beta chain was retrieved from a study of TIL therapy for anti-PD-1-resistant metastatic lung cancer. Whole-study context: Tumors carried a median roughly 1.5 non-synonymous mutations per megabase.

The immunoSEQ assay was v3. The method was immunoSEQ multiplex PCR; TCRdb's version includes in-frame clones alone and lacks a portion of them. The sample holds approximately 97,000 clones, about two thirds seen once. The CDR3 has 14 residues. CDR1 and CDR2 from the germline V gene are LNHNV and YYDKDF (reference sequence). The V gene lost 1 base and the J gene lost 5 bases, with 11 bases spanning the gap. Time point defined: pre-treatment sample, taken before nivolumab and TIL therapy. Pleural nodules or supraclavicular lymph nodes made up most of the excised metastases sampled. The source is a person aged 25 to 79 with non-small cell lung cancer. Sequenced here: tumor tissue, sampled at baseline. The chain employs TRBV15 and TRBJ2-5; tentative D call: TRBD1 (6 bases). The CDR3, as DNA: TGTGCCACCAGCAGAGGGCCAGGGGAGGAGACCCAGTACTTC. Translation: CATSRGPGEETQYF.